The rows below give T cell receptor beta chains drawn from one sample of a study of T cell responses to AZD1222 COVID-19 vaccine. Only in-frame clones appear in the TCRdb table, and some are missing; sequencing was by immunoSEQ multiplex PCR. The sample yields about 160,000 clones, approximately 94% seen once. Sequenced here: peripheral blood, sampled 28 days after the second AZD1222 dose. Receptors were obtained from an adult who received the AZD1222 COVID-19 vaccine. Each CDR3 is given with its conserved first and last residue. The D gene is left open where the match is weak. A clone size is listed for some rows: how often the clone was seen (once, few, many), or a class if it is expanded.

TRBV5-1	.	TRBJ1-1	.	CASSSLRENTEAFF	TGCGCCAGCAGCTCGCTCAGGGAGAACACTGAAGCTTTCTTT
TRBV5-1	.	TRBJ1-2	.	CASSLEGNGYTF	TGCGCCAGCAGCTTGGAAGGGAACGGCTACACCTTC
TRBV2	.	TRBJ2-7	.	CASNLMGGYEQYF	TGTGCCAGCAATTTGATGGGGGGCTACGAGCAGTACTTC
TRBV30	.	TRBJ2-7	.	CAWSERGRRDEQYF	TGTGCCTGGAGTGAGAGGGGCCGTCGGGACGAGCAGTACTTC
TRBV7-2	.	TRBJ1-4	TRBD1	CASSGLDRGRGEKLFF	TGTGCCAGCAGCGGATTAGACAGGGGGCGAGGGGAAAAACTGTTTTTT
TRBV6-5	.	TRBJ1-2	TRBD1	CASSSPPRGYGYTF	TGTGCCAGCAGTTCCCCCCCCAGGGGGTATGGCTACACCTTC
TRBV13	.	TRBJ2-1	.	CASSFRSGYNEQFF	TGTGCCAGCAGCTTCAGGAGCGGATACAATGAGCAGTTCTTC
TRBV6-5	.	TRBJ1-1	.	CASRGMNTEAFF	TGTGCCAGCAGGGGAATGAACACTGAAGCTTTCTTT
TRBV5-6	.	TRBJ2-1	.	CASSLWDNEQFF	TGTGCCAGCAGCTTGTGGGACAATGAGCAGTTCTTC
TRBV5-1	.	TRBJ2-3	.	CASSRGPTAPGTDTQYF	TGCGCCAGCAGCCGCGGCCCCACCGCGCCAGGCACAGATACGCAGTATTTT
TRBV18	.	TRBJ2-7	.	CASSQTGYEQYF	TGTGCCAGCTCCCAGACCGGTTACGAGCAGTACTTC
TRBV27	.	TRBJ2-5	TRBD2	CASSLGAGGKTQYF	TGTGCCAGCAGCTTAGGAGCGGGAGGGAAGACCCAGTACTTC
TRBV19	once	TRBJ1-5	.	CASSDRSYSNQPQHF	TGTGCCAGTAGCGACAGGAGTTATAGCAATCAGCCCCAGCATTTT
TRBV19	.	TRBJ2-1	TRBD2	CASTQLGASGGPNEQFF	TGTGCCAGTACCCAATTGGGGGCTAGCGGGGGACCCAATGAGCAGTTCTTC
TRBV3-1/TRBV3-2	.	TRBJ2-1	TRBD2	CASSLGLAGNNEQFF	TGTGCCAGCAGCCTGGGACTAGCGGGAAACAATGAGCAGTTCTTC
TRBV7-6	.	TRBJ2-4	TRBD2	CASSSSGPQYF	TGTGCCAGCAGCTCTAGCGGCCCTCAGTACTTC
TRBV5-1	.	TRBJ2-5	.	CASSVDPQETQYF	TGCGCCAGCAGCGTAGACCCACAAGAGACCCAGTACTTC
TRBV3-1/TRBV3-2	.	TRBJ1-3	.	CASSPAQGHRNTIYF	TGTGCCAGCAGCCCCGCCCAGGGCCATAGAAACACCATATATTTT
TRBV5-4	.	TRBJ2-1	.	CASSSRPHNSWDEQFF	TGTGCCAGCAGCTCCCGACCGCACAATTCCTGGGATGAGCAGTTCTTC
TRBV5-1	.	TRBJ1-1	.	CASSRQGGQLNTEAFF	TGCGCCAGCAGCCGGCAGGGTGGACAGCTGAACACTGAAGCTTTCTTT
TRBV30	.	TRBJ1-1	.	CATGPLLEAFF	TGTGCCACGGGACCCCTTCTTGAAGCTTTCTTT
TRBV19	.	TRBJ2-7	.	CASSLRDSAHEQYF	TGTGCCAGTAGTCTAAGAGATAGCGCCCACGAGCAGTACTTC
TRBV6-1	.	TRBJ1-1	.	CASSDILNTEAFF	TGTGCCAGCAGTGATATCTTGAACACTGAAGCTTTCTTT
TRBV7-2	.	TRBJ1-2	.	CASSLSGQGNHGYTF	TGTGCCAGCAGCTTAAGTGGCCAGGGCAACCATGGCTACACCTTC
TRBV4-2	.	TRBJ2-1	.	CASSSSGSSYNEQFF	TGTGCCAGCAGCTCCAGCGGAAGCTCCTACAATGAGCAGTTCTTC
TRBV4-3	once	TRBJ1-1	.	CASSQEVTLTEAFF	TGCGCCAGCAGCCAAGAGGTCACTTTGACCGAAGCTTTCTTT